The clone carrying this T cell receptor (beta chain) appeared a few times. This sample was taken from a study of blood T cells in healthy people across ages. Combining a sample-barcoded 5' primer with a J-beta primer mix, a second PCR ran for roughly 7 to 12 cycles. From the 5' RACE reads, TCRdb called clonotypes with MiXCR, one entry per CDR3 protein. The sample holds 550,000 to 700,000 distinct CDR3 sequences; 27% are singletons and the top ten take roughly 20%. Germline CDR1 SQVTM, CDR2 ANQGSEA. V lost 0 bases and J lost 10; bases outside the gene matches: 11. The CDR3 runs to 14 residues. The TCR was taken from a woman between 65 and 79 years old in good health. The genes are TRBV29-1 and TRBJ1-1; 7 bases line up with TRBD1. Material for sequencing was blood. CDR3 DNA sequence: TGCAGCGTTGAAGATCTGGACAGGATCCTGGGAGCTTTCTTT. Its protein product is CSVEDLDRILGAFF.